The entry below describes one T cell receptor beta chain. Its target antigen remains unknown. Nothing much larger sits one base from this clone, and base qualities are not available. Interpreted using the paper, the time point label stands for: baseline before first vaccination. In the paper's terms, the treatment or condition label means: meningococcal conjugate vaccine given as trial control. Vaccinee samples came from UK trials COV001 and COV002, including a single-blind randomized controlled phase 2/3 trial of AZD1222 (ChAdOx1 nCoV-19) in healthy adults. For TCRbeta chain sequencing, PBMC samples from trial participants were taken at day 0 and at day 28 after the second dose. V is clipped by 4 bases and J by 0 bases, and the sequence between their germline boundaries is 19 bases long. As encoded in the germline V gene, CDR1 is SGHDT while CDR2 is YYEEEE. There are 17 amino acids in the CDR3, from cysteine to phenylalanine inclusive. Only CDR3 DNA is held: 51 bases, read in frame from base 1.

The CDR3 regions of human TCRbeta chains were subjected to immunosequencing. Per the original workflow: TCRs in the repertoires were matched against a reference library of SARS-CoV-2-specific TCRs that had been generated with the MIRA antigen-specificity platform. Breadth was defined as the fraction of unique TCRs that were SARS-CoV-2-associated, and depth was defined as the fraction of total T cells that were SARS-CoV-2-associated. Using the MIRA data, each spike-specific TCR was mapped to the spike region that the TCR reacts to and placed in a CD4 or CD8 class. Log10-transformed breadth and depth values were compared by one-way ANOVA with Sidak's multiple comparisons tests. Imported from immuneACCESS, the table was reduced by TCRdb to in-frame sequences with V and J called. These copies leave out some clones; in studies compared against another copy, an unresolved V gene accounts for under half, and the cause of the remainder is not known. V and J calls and clone size are as listed in that table; D and trimming were resolved from the DNA. Within this sample are under 150,000 clones, with around nine tenths of them counted one time only. The top ten hold roughly 10% of the sample.

This record comes from a study of T cell responses to AZD1222 COVID-19 vaccine listed by TCRdb under 2021. Regarding the research as a whole: A total of more than 230 trial participants underwent TCR sequencing, of whom some 210 received two doses of AZD1222 and 26 received two doses of the MenACWY control vaccine. Trial participants were enrolled by age into subgroups of 18-55, 56-69 and 70-plus years, and roughly 150, 30 and 60 TCR-sequenced participants, respectively, were included in these subgroups.

Study-wide conclusions, independent of this receptor: The whole spike protein was spanned by vaccine-associated CD4 TCRs, and dominant responses were seen in regions 160-218 and 743-854. Conclusions about previously exposed vaccinees were limited because only 6 or 7 AZD1222 recipients were SARS-CoV-2 seropositive at baseline. The 56-69-year group was small, and its depth increase did not reach significance, likely because of low power. Because no samples from the day 14 peak response were available, repertoires could be characterized only after the peak T cell response. A significant rise in spike-specific TCR breadth and depth was observed after two AZD1222 doses relative to day 0 and relative to MenACWY recipients. Reportedly, close to half of the unique spike-specific TCRs recognized epitopes lying outside the regions that are mutated in the B.1.351 and B.1.1.7 variants. Participants were mostly white British and included more females than males, and it was suggested by the authors that clonal diversity may have been underestimated.

This receptor was obtained from an adult in good health. The chain is made from TRBV5-6 and TRBJ1-1; a tentative D call is TRBD1 (6 bases match). The sequenced sample was peripheral blood, obtained on day 0 of MenACWY control vaccination. The DNA reads as follows: TGTGCCAGCAGCCCTAGACGATGGGGGGCGCTGAACACTGAAGCTTTCTTT. The encoded protein is CASSPRRWGALNTEAFF.